This TCR beta chain came from a study of long-term antiretroviral therapy in people with HIV. Study findings and constraints: HIV repertoires covered narrower CDR3 length ranges than controls did. Viral resistance, ART adherence and therapy changes all lacked available data.

The samples, holding roughly 0.9-11 million cryopreserved PBMC, were thawed before DNA extraction was carried out. Germline CDR1 is SGHDN and CDR2 is FVKESK. The CDR3 extends over 16 amino acids. Trimming left V 4 bases short and J 2 bases short, with 15 bases between. Comment on this clone: The target antigen is unknown.

They ran version v3.0 of the immunoSEQ assay at survey level. Sequencing was intended to reach about 40,000-50,000 T-cell genomes per sample. The protocol was immunoSEQ multiplex PCR, while the TCRdb copy is restricted to in-frame clones and leaves out a portion. The table includes about 35,000 clones, roughly 80% detected once. The receptor's source is a woman aged 50 to 65 with HIV. The sequences come from unsorted PBMCs, collected 2 years after starting antiretroviral therapy. The genes are TRBV14 and TRBJ1-3; D unclear. This CDR3 reads CASSPIRLGTGNTIYF. The CDR3 DNA sequence: TGTGCCAGCAGCCCAATCCGGTTAGGGACTGGAAACACCATATATTTT. The complete variable domain, with remaining parts taken from reference TRBV14 and TRBJ1-3, reads EAGVTQFPSHSVIEKGQTVTLRCDPISGHDNLYWYRRVMGKEIKFLLHFVKESKQDESGMPNNRFLAERTGGTYSTLKVQPAELEDSGVYFCASSPIRLGTGNTIYFGEGSWLTVV.